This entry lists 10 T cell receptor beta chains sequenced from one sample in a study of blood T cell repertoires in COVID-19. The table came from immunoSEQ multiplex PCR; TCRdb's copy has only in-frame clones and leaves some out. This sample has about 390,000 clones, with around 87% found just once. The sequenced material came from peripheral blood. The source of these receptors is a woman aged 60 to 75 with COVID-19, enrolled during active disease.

CDR3 nucleotides: TGTGCCAGCAGCTTTACAGGCCCTGACACAAGCTACGAGCAGTACTTC. It codes for CASSFTGPDTSYEQYF. The genes are TRBV11-2 and TRBJ2-7, with a possible D match to TRBD1 (5 bases). This CDR3 is built from 16 residues. Germline CDR1 is SGHAT and CDR2 is FQNNGV. The V and J ends lost 3 bases and 3 bases respectively, with 18 bases between them.

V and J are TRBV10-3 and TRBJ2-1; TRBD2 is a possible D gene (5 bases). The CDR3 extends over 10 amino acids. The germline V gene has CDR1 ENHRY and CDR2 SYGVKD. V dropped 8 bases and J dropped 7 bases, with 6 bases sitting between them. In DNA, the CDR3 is TGTGCCATCGGGGAGAATGAGCAGTTCTTC. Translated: CAIGENEQFF.

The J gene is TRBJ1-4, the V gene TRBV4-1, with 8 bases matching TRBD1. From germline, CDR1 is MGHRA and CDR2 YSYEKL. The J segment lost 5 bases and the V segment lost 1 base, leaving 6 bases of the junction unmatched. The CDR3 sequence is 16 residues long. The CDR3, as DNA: TGCGCCAGCAGCCAAGCCGGGACAGGACGGAATGAAAAACTGTTTTTT. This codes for CASSQAGTGRNEKLFF.

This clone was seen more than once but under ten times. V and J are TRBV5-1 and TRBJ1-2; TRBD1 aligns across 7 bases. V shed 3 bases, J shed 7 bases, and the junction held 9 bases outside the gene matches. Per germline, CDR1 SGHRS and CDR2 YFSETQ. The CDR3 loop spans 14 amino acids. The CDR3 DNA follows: TGCGCCAGCAGCTGGAACCGGGACAGCGTTGGCTACACCTTC. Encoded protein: CASSWNRDSVGYTF. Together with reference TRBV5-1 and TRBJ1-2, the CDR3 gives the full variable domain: KAGVTQTPRYLIKTRGQQVTLSCSPISGHRSVSWYQQTPGQGLQFLFEYFSETQRNKGNFPGRFSGRQFSNSRSEMNVSTLELGDSALYLCASSWNRDSVGYTFGSGTRLTVV.

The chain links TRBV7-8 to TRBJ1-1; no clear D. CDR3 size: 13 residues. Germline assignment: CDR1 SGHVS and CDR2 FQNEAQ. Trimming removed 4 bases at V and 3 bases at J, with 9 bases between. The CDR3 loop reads CASSSRLDTEAFF. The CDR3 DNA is TGTGCCAGCAGCTCCAGACTGGACACTGAAGCTTTCTTT. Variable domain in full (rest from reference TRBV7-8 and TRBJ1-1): GAGVSQSPRYKVAKRGQDVALRCDPISGHVSLFWYQQALGQGPEFLTYFQNEAQLDKSGLPSDRFFAERPEGSVSTLKIQRTQQEDSAVYLCASSSRLDTEAFFGQGTRLTVV.

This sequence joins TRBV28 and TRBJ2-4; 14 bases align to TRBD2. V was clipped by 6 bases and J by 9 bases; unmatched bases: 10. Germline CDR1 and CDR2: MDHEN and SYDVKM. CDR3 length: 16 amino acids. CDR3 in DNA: TGTGCCAGCAGCGCATCGACTAGCGGGGGGGCCAGCATTCAGTACTTC. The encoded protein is CASSASTSGGASIQYF.

CDR3 residues: CASSLGLEGQETQYF. DNA of the CDR3: TGTGCCAGCAGTTTGGGCCTGGAGGGTCAGGAGACCCAGTACTTC. This rearrangement joins TRBV28 to TRBJ2-5; the D gene is possibly TRBD2 (6 bases). V was clipped by 3 bases and J by 5 bases, with 16 bases between them. The CDR3 has 15 residues. CDR1 is MDHEN, CDR2 SYDVKM, per germline.

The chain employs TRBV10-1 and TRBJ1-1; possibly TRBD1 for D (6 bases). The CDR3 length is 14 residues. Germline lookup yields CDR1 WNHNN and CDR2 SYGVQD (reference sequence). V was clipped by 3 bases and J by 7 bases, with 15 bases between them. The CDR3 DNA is TGCGCCAGCAGTGATTACACAGGGTCGAGTGAAGCTTTCTTT. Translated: CASSDYTGSSEAFF.

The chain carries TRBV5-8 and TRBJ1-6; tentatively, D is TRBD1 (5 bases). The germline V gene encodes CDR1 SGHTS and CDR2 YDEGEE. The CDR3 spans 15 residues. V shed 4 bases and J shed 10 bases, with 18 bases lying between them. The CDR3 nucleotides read TGTGCCAGCAGCCCGGGGGTTAAGACAGCCTCACCCCTCCACTTT. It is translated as CASSPGVKTASPLHF. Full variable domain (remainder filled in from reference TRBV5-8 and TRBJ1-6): EAGVTQSPTHLIKTRGQQATLRCSPISGHTSVYWYQQALGLGLQFLLWYDEGEERNRGNFPPRFSGRQFPNYSSELNVNALELEDSALYLCASSPGVKTASPLHFGNGTRLTVT.

Here the CDR3 reads CASSLGALQPQHF. The CDR3 nucleotides read TGTGCCAGCAGCTTAGGTGCGCTCCAGCCCCAGCATTTT. The chain employs TRBV11-1 and TRBJ1-5; D uncertain. V lost 1 base and J 7 bases, leaving 8 bases between the germline ends. Germline V lookup: CDR1 SGHAT, CDR2 FQDESV (reference sequence). This CDR3 contains 13 residues.